The entry below gives a single T cell receptor (beta chain) sequence along with its context. Its antigen target is currently unknown. No qualities accompany the bases; no much larger clone lies one base away. Per the publication, the time point label means: cycle 1 day 1 (C1D1), immediately before nivolumab initiation. All trial patients had relapsed after autologous stem cell transplantation, with cohorts A, B and C differing in prior brentuximab vedotin exposure. The trial cohort comprised roughly 50 patients with relapsed/refractory classical Hodgkin lymphoma whose best overall responses were complete response, partial response or progressive disease. Single-agent nivolumab was administered to trial patients in the multi-cohort phase II CheckMate 205 trial. An independent review committee assessed best overall response using the 2007 International Working Group response criteria. PBMCs from the trial were collected at three points: immediately before nivolumab initiation (C1D1), and during therapy at cycle 2 day 1 and cycle 4 day 1. After peripheral blood was drawn into 8 mL Vacutainer Cell Preparation Tubes, PBMCs were isolated by centrifugation and then cryopreserved.

This sample was taken from a study of PD-1 blockade in classical Hodgkin lymphoma (dated by TCRdb to the early 2020s). Background for the entire study: Nivolumab dosing was 3 mg/kg intravenously every 2 weeks, continuing until either disease progression or unacceptable toxicity. To define a peripheral blood immune signature of response to PD-1 blockade in classical Hodgkin lymphoma, the study combined TCR beta sequencing with CyTOF. Points the paper makes about the study in general: Trial patients achieving complete response had baseline diversity similar to newly diagnosed patients, whereas partial responders and progressors had significantly lower diversity. CD4+ but not CD8+ TCR diversity rose significantly by C4D1 (p=0.0027 vs p=0.16), most apparent in complete responders (p=0.02). Lower diversity was seen in patients whose nivolumab began less than 1 year after ASCT, and these patients were left out of later analyses so that immune reconstitution would not confound the results. Baseline TCR diversity was reported to be lower in newly diagnosed patients than in healthy donors, and even lower in relapsed/refractory patients. Only a single clinical trial cohort was studied, and what caused the repertoire differences, possibly disease activity or prior therapy, remained undefined.

The Qiagen DNeasy kit was used to extract genomic DNA from unsorted PBMCs and from the negatively selected CD4+ and CD8+ fractions. TCR beta CDR3 regions were amplified by immunoSEQ multiplex PCR using primers annealing to V and J segments. Amplification bias was minimized using a synthetic immune receptor repertoire, and residual bias was removed computationally after sequencing. On the authors' methods: Repertoire diversity was quantified as the Shannon entropy index using custom Python scripts. The unsorted, CD4+ and CD8+ repertoires were each analyzed separately, with the exception of combined analyses, where CD4+ and CD8+ sequences were merged in silico. Clonal expansion was defined as at least a 2-fold frequency increase after treatment relative to C1D1, with a pseudocount of 0.5 for undetected baseline clones. Singleton clones were defined as clones with 0 or 1 copy at C1D1, and non-singleton clones were defined as clones with 2 or more copies. By matching protein sequences in sorted samples from the same patient, clones expanded in unsorted samples were annotated as CD4+, CD8+ or unknown. Wilcoxon tests on paired samples were used to test changes in diversity from C1D1 to C4D1. TCRdb holds this immuneACCESS table with in-frame rearrangements only. Some clones are missing; in checked studies, unresolved V genes explain under half, and the rest has no known cause. V, J and clone size reflect that table, while D and trimming were determined from the DNA. The sample table lists 45,000 to 55,000 clones, roughly 80% of them with a count of one. The ten largest clonotypes hold roughly 15% of the sample.

The sequence was collected from a human donor with classical Hodgkin lymphoma. The source was peripheral blood mononuclear cells (PBMCs), collected at baseline.

The CDR3 reads CASSLAGVGELFF. In nucleotides, the sequence is TGCGCCAGCAGCTTGGCCGGCGTCGGGGAGCTGTTTTTT. This receptor chain uses TRBV5-1 and TRBJ2-2; no confident D gene assignment can be made. V loses 0 bases of germline sequence and J loses 7 bases, and the interval between the two ends is 7 bases. According to the germline V gene, CDR1 reads SGHRS and CDR2 reads YFSETQ. From the cysteine through the phenylalanine, the CDR3 covers 13 amino acids. The CDR3 DNA has 39 bases and is translated from base 1. Full variable domain (CDR3 extended with the reference TRBV5-1 and TRBJ2-2 proteins): KAGVTQTPRYLIKTRGQQVTLSCSPISGHRSVSWYQQTPGQGLQFLFEYFSETQRNKGNFPGRFSGRQFSNSRSEMNVSTLELGDSALYLCASSLAGVGELFFGEGSRLTVL.